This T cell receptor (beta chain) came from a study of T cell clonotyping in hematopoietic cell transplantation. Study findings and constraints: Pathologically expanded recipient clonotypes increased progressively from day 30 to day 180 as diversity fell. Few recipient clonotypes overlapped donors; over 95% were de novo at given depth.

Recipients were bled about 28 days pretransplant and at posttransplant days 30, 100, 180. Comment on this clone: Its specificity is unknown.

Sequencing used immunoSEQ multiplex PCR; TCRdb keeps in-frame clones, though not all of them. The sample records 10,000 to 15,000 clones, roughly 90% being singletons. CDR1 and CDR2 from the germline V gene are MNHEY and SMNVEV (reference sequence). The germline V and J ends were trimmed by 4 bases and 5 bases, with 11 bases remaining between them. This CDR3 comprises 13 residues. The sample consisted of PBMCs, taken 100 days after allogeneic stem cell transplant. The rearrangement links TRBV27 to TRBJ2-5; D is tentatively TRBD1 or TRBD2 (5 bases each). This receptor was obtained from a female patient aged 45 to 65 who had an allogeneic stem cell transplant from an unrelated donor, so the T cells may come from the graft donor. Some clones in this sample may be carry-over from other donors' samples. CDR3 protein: CASSSEGHETQYF. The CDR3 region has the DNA TGTGCCAGCAGTTCCGAGGGGCACGAGACCCAGTACTTC.